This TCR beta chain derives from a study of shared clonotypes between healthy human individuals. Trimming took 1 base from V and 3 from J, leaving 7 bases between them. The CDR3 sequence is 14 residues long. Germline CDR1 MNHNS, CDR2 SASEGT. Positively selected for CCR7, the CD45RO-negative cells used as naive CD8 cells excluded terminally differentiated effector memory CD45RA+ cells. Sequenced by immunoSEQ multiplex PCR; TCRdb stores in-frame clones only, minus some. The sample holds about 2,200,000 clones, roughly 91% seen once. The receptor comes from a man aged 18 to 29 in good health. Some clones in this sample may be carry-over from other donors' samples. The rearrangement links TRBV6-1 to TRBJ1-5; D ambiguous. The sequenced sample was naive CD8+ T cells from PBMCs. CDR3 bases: TGTGCCAGCAGTGAAGAGGGAGTCAATCAGCCCCAGCATTTT. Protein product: CASSEEGVNQPQHF.